This TCR beta chain was found in a study of cytomegalovirus exposure and HLA in healthy donors. General study results and limits: There were some public TCRs occurring in many donors, but most TCR sequences were rare. Reportedly, TCR beta sequences accurately predicted HLA-A and HLA-B alleles in most subjects.

From germline, CDR1 is SNHLY and CDR2 FYNNEI. The CDR3 runs 15 residues. A remark on this clone: Its antigen is undetermined.

In the PCR, 60 Vbeta and 13 Jbeta primers were used. Method: immunoSEQ multiplex PCR; TCRdb's copy keeps in-frame clones and lacks some. The sample shows around 150,000 clones, roughly 80% of them seen only once. This chain uses TRBV2 with TRBJ2-5, with 9 bases that match TRBD1. The sample was PBMCs. This clonotype was sampled from a woman between 25 and 40 years old in good health and CMV-seronegative. CDR3 coding DNA: TGTGTTAACTCACAGGGGGCCCTCCTTGGAGAGACCCAGTACTTC. Its protein product is CVNSQGALLGETQYF.